This entry lists 29 T cell receptor beta chains sequenced from one sample in a study of T-cell memory formation after mild COVID-19 (dated by TCRdb to about 2021). The library came from 5' RACE. TCRdb shows the sequencer as Illumina NovaSeq 6000. Using fastp at Q25 and MiXCR, TCRdb reprocessed the public reads and kept productive beta chains. Each entry merges the rows of one CDR3 protein and shows their most common DNA and genes. The sample contains approximately 570,000 distinct CDR3 sequences, roughly 18% of them found a single time. Jointly, the top ten make up around 12% of the sample. Material: PBMCs or a T cell subset sorted from them (not recorded which). The receptors come from an adult woman who had mild COVID-19 (a few samples of this study predate the infection). The sample titles of this study are shuffled in the database, so cell type and time point are left out; the donor was told from shared clones.

Ten or more counts support this clonotype. This sequence joins TRBV6-5 and TRBJ2-3; D ambiguous. CDR3 length: 16 amino acids. Trimming took off 2 bases at V and 1 base at J, with 13 bases between the two ends. Germline values: CDR1 MNHEY, CDR2 SVGAGI. The CDR3 loop is CASSYSIPGGTDTQYF. CDR3 DNA: TGTGCCAGCAGTTACAGTATCCCGGGTGGCACAGATACGCAGTATTTT.

This clonotype has a handful of counts. This sequence joins TRBV4-1 and TRBJ2-5; 7 nucleotides agree with TRBD2. V was pared by 4 bases and J by 2 bases, with 10 bases of the junction left unmatched. The germline CDR1 and CDR2 sequences are MGHRA and YSYEKL. CDR3 length equals 16 residues. CDR3: CASSLGTGGVQETQYF. The CDR3 DNA sequence: TGCGCCAGCAGCCTGGGAACGGGGGGTGTTCAAGAGACCCAGTACTTC.

This clonotype has just a few counts. This chain joins TRBV20-1 and TRBJ2-1, with D maybe TRBD1 (6 bases). Germline loops: CDR1 DFQATT, CDR2 SNEGSKA (reference sequence). This CDR3 has 15 residues. Trimming took off 2 bases at V and 2 bases at J, with 13 bases between the two ends. CDR3 nucleotide sequence: TGCAGTGCTAGACTACAGGGATCGGCCTACAATGAGCAGTTCTTC. It yields the protein CSARLQGSAYNEQFF.

The chain carries TRBV12-3 or TRBV12-4 and TRBJ2-7; TRBD1 matches at 7 bases. Germline trimming cut 6 bases from V and 2 bases from J; bases unmatched to any gene: 16. The CDR3 covers 17 residues. CDR3 nucleotides: TGTGCCAGCAGCTTCACCGATCCGGGACAGAGTACCTACGAGCAGTACTTC. Its translation is CASSFTDPGQSTYEQYF.

The chain joins TRBV30 to TRBJ2-1, with 11 bases matching TRBD1. CDR3 length equals 15 residues. V was clipped by 2 bases and J by 8 bases; unmatched bases: 8. Germline V gene lookup returns CDR1 GTSNPN and CDR2 SVGIG (reference sequence). The CDR3 protein is CAWSPTGQGGYEQFF. CDR3 DNA: TGTGCCTGGAGTCCTACGGGACAGGGGGGGTATGAGCAGTTCTTC.

The chain carries TRBV5-1 and TRBJ2-5; TRBD2 matches 7 bases. The CDR3 consists of 15 residues. After removal of 2 bases from V and 3 bases from J, the junction contained 7 bases not matched to a gene. From germline, CDR1 is SGHRS and CDR2 YFSETQ. The CDR3 is CASSLYAGVKETQYF. CDR3 coding DNA: TGCGCCAGCAGCTTATATGCGGGAGTGAAAGAGACCCAGTACTTC. Supplemented by reference TRBV5-1 and TRBJ2-5, the full variable domain reads KAGVTQTPRYLIKTRGQQVTLSCSPISGHRSVSWYQQTPGQGLQFLFEYFSETQRNKGNFPGRFSGRQFSNSRSEMNVSTLELGDSALYLCASSLYAGVKETQYFGPGTRLLVL.

This clonotype was detected only a few times. V gene TRBV5-1 combines with J gene TRBJ2-2, with 9 bases fitting TRBD1. The CDR3 consists of 15 residues. The trim removed 7 bases at V and 6 bases at J, leaving 10 bases unmatched. CDR1 and CDR2 (germline): SGHRS, YFSETQ. The CDR3 DNA is TGCGCCAGCCAGACCGGGACAGGGAGGGCCGGGGAGCTGTTTTTT. Protein sequence: CASQTGTGRAGELFF.

The rearrangement joins TRBV6-5 to TRBJ2-1; 8 positions agree with TRBD1. The junction had 12 bases not matched to a gene; V was cut back by 0 bases and J by 8 bases. CDR3 size: 17 residues. Germline-derived CDR1 and CDR2 are MNHEY and SVGAGI. CDR3 in amino acids: CASSYSDRGPLFHEQFF. The CDR3, as DNA: TGTGCCAGCAGTTACTCCGACAGGGGCCCCCTTTTCCATGAGCAGTTCTTC.

In nucleotides, the CDR3 is TGTGCCAGCAGCTTCCCGGGCTACAATTCACCCCTCCACTTT. Translating gives CASSFPGYNSPLHF. J is TRBJ1-6 and V is TRBV5-5; D unclear. The V gene's germline CDR1 is SGHKS and CDR2 YYEKEE (reference sequence). The V and J ends lost 2 bases and 7 bases respectively, with 10 bases between them. The CDR3 length is 14 residues.

The chain is built from TRBV3-1 and TRBJ2-1; 11 bases agree with TRBD2. Losses at the gene ends were 5 bases for V and 5 bases for J; bases not matched to a gene: 11. The CDR3 sequence is 17 residues long. CDR1 is LGHDT, CDR2 YNNKEL, per germline (reference sequence). The CDR3 sequence is CASSFNLAGGWDNEQFF. The CDR3 nucleotides read TGTGCCAGCAGCTTTAACCTAGCGGGAGGATGGGACAATGAGCAGTTCTTC.

This clonotype was seen a few times. The chain couples TRBV15 to TRBJ2-7, with D hard to call. This CDR3 region has 14 residues. Germline CDR1 is LNHNV and CDR2 is YYDKDF (reference sequence). The V end lost 1 base, the J end lost 3 bases, and 10 bases lay between the germline ends. The CDR3 DNA follows: TGTGCCACCAGCAGAGGACGGGCCTACTACGAGCAGTACTTC. Residues: CATSRGRAYYEQYF.

The chain joins TRBV30 to TRBJ2-1; no firm D call. The germline V and J ends were trimmed by 5 bases and 3 bases, with 5 bases remaining between them. The CDR3 length is 11 residues. Germline-derived CDR1 and CDR2 are GTSNPN and SVGIG (reference sequence). CDR3 nucleotide sequence: TGTGCCTGGGGCCACTACAATGAGCAGTTCTTC. Its protein is CAWGHYNEQFF.

This clonotype was seen once. This sequence joins TRBV5-1 and TRBJ2-3; 15 bases agree with TRBD2. V gave up 6 bases and J gave up 2 bases; unmatched junction bases: 4. The CDR3 totals 16 residues. Germline V gene lookup returns CDR1 SGHRS and CDR2 YFSETQ. The CDR3 sequence: CASNGLAGGVTDTQYF. The CDR3 DNA is TGCGCCAGCAACGGACTAGCGGGAGGGGTCACAGATACGCAGTATTTT.

This chain links TRBV12-3 or TRBV12-4 with TRBJ1-2; no reliable D call. V was shortened by 3 bases and J by 4 bases, with 15 bases between the two germline ends. CDR3 length: 15 amino acids. CDR3 nucleotides: TGTGCCAGCAGTTTTACAGACGTACATACCTATGGCTACACCTTC. Protein: CASSFTDVHTYGYTF.

This clonotype was counted between two and nine times. The chain carries TRBV7-9 and TRBJ1-5; the D is unclear. CDR1 and CDR2 from the germline V gene are SEHNR and FQNEAQ (reference sequence). This CDR3 is 14 amino acids long. Trimming shortened V by 1 base and J by 4 bases, and 8 bases separated the two germline ends. The CDR3 spells CASSLGELNQPQHF. CDR3 DNA: TGTGCCAGCAGCTTAGGGGAACTTAATCAGCCCCAGCATTTT. The variable domain in full, completed from reference TRBV7-9 and TRBJ1-5, reads DTGVSQNPRHKITKRGQNVTFRCDPISEHNRLYWYRQTLGQGPEFLTYFQNEAQLEKSRLLSDRFSAERPKGSFSTLEIQRTEQGDSAMYLCASSLGELNQPQHFGDGTRLSIL.

This clonotype was found a few times. V gene TRBV11-2 combines with J gene TRBJ2-2; D unclear. This CDR3 is built from 13 residues. Germline CDR1 reads SGHAT; CDR2 reads FQNNGV. Trimming left V 0 bases short and J 9 bases short, with 8 bases between. The DNA for the CDR3 is TGTGCCAGCAGCTTAGATGGGGTCCGGGAGCTGTTTTTT. The encoded protein is CASSLDGVRELFF.

The V call is TRBV2, the J call TRBJ2-4, with D tentatively TRBD1 (6 bases). This CDR3 is built from 17 residues. V shed 4 bases and J shed 1 base, with 17 bases lying between them. Germline lookup yields CDR1 SNHLY and CDR2 FYNNEI. Here the CDR3 DNA reads TGTGCCAGCAGTGTAAAGAGAAGGGGGTCGGCCAAAAACATTCAGTACTTC. It translates to CASSVKRRGSAKNIQYF.

This clonotype showed up just a few times. The rearrangement joins TRBV7-9 to TRBJ1-5; unclear D gene. Germline V gene sequence: CDR1 SEHNR, CDR2 FQNEAQ (reference sequence). Trimming cost V 2 bases and J 4 bases, with 6 bases left between them. CDR3 length: 13 amino acids. CDR3 nucleotides: TGTGCCAGCAGCTTACGGCCAAATCAGCCCCAGCATTTT. It yields the protein CASSLRPNQPQHF.

This clonotype has only a few counts. In DNA form, the CDR3 reads TGTGCCACCGGGGACAACTACGGGCCTGGGGCCAACGTCCTGACTTTC. Protein: CATGDNYGPGANVLTF. The V call is TRBV15, the J call TRBJ2-6; perhaps TRBD1 as D (6 bases). The CDR3 runs 16 residues. The V gene's germline CDR1 is LNHNV and CDR2 YYDKDF (reference sequence). The germline V and J ends were trimmed by 8 bases and 2 bases, with 16 bases remaining between them.

The chain has TRBV13 and TRBJ2-5; D is uncertain. V was shortened by 4 bases and J by 4 bases, with 10 bases between the two germline ends. This CDR3 comprises 13 residues. Germline CDR1 is PRHDT and CDR2 is FYEKMQ (reference sequence). The CDR3 loop is CASSSQTRETQYF. In DNA form, the CDR3 reads TGTGCCAGCAGCTCCCAGACCCGAGAGACCCAGTACTTC.

This chain joins TRBV14 and TRBJ2-7; D gene uncertain. The CDR3 sequence is 14 residues long. Deletions cut 2 bases from V and 1 base from J, with 9 bases between. The germline V gene encodes CDR1 SGHDN and CDR2 FVKESK. CDR3 residues: CASSQPRLSYEQYF. The CDR3 region has the DNA TGTGCCAGCAGCCAACCCAGGTTGTCCTACGAGCAGTACTTC. Drawing the rest from reference TRBV14 and TRBJ2-7, the complete variable domain is EAGVTQFPSHSVIEKGQTVTLRCDPISGHDNLYWYRRVMGKEIKFLLHFVKESKQDESGMPNNRFLAERTGGTYSTLKVQPAELEDSGVYFCASSQPRLSYEQYFGPGTRLTVT.

The rearrangement joins TRBV5-1 to TRBJ2-1; no clear D. The germline V gene encodes CDR1 SGHRS and CDR2 YFSETQ. V was clipped by 0 bases and J by 2 bases, with 9 bases between them. The CDR3 is made up of 15 amino acids. In DNA form, the CDR3 reads TGCGCCAGCAGCTTGGATTCAGCCGCCTACAATGAGCAGTTCTTC. This encodes CASSLDSAAYNEQFF. The full variable domain, its missing parts supplied by reference TRBV5-1 and TRBJ2-1, is KAGVTQTPRYLIKTRGQQVTLSCSPISGHRSVSWYQQTPGQGLQFLFEYFSETQRNKGNFPGRFSGRQFSNSRSEMNVSTLELGDSALYLCASSLDSAAYNEQFFGPGTRLTVL.

There are a few counts of this clonotype. The DNA for the CDR3 is TGTGCCACCAGCCGGGACAGGGGTACTGGTGACGAGCAGTACTTC. This encodes CATSRDRGTGDEQYF. V and J are TRBV15 and TRBJ2-7; TRBD1 matches 10 bases. This CDR3 is 15 amino acids long. The ends lost 5 bases at V and 5 bases at J; junction bases unmatched: 9. CDR1 is LNHNV, CDR2 YYDKDF, per germline (reference sequence).

This clonotype has only a few counts. This chain links TRBV12-3 or TRBV12-4 with TRBJ2-1, with a possible D match to TRBD2 (5 bases). This CDR3 spans 13 amino acids. Trimming removed 6 bases at V and 11 bases at J, with 17 bases between. CDR3 DNA: TGTGCCAGCAGGGCCCGGGCTAGCCCCAAGCAGTTCTTC. It codes for CASRARASPKQFF.

This clonotype was counted between two and nine times. This chain links TRBV7-3 with TRBJ2-2; 9 nucleotides agree with TRBD2. This CDR3 contains 18 residues. Germline V gives CDR1 SGHTA, CDR2 FQGTGA. After removal of 2 bases from V and 5 bases from J, the junction contained 12 bases not matched to a gene. The CDR3 spells CASSLGAEGLARTGELFF. The CDR3 region has the DNA TGTGCCAGCAGCTTAGGTGCCGAGGGACTAGCTCGGACCGGGGAGCTGTTTTTT. The full variable domain, its missing parts supplied by reference TRBV7-3 and TRBJ2-2, is GAGVSQTPSNKVTEKGKYVELRCDPISGHTALYWYRQSLGQGPEFLIYFQGTGAADDSGLPNDRFFAVRPEGSVSTLKIQRTERGDSAVYLCASSLGAEGLARTGELFFGEGSRLTVL.

This clonotype appeared a few times. The chain is built from TRBV18 and TRBJ2-4; tentatively, D is TRBD1 (5 bases). The CDR3 extends over 15 amino acids. Germline CDR1 KGHSH, CDR2 LQKENI. Trimming took off 0 bases at V and 0 bases at J, with 6 bases between the two ends. CDR3 DNA sequence: TGTGCCAGCTCACCACCGCAGGGAGCCAAAAACATTCAGTACTTC. Translation gives CASSPPQGAKNIQYF.

The sample holds a few counts of this clonotype. The CDR3: CASRKETQYF. The CDR3 coding sequence is TGTGCCAGCAGGAAAGAGACCCAGTACTTC. The chain carries TRBV25-1 and TRBJ2-5, with no clear D. The germline V and J ends were trimmed by 6 bases and 3 bases, with 2 bases remaining between them. Germline V CDR1 and CDR2: MGHDK, SYGVNS. The CDR3 has 10 residues.

This clonotype showed up just a few times. The V and J genes are TRBV7-8 and TRBJ2-7; D possibly corresponds to TRBD2 (6 bases). Between the trimmed V and J ends, which lost 1 base and 1 base, there was a span of 14 bases. This CDR3 spans 16 amino acids. Germline V gene lookup returns CDR1 SGHVS and CDR2 FQNEAQ. CDR3 amino acids: CASSLVGARESYEQYF. CDR3 coding DNA: TGTGCCAGCAGCTTAGTTGGCGCCCGGGAGTCCTACGAGCAGTACTTC.

This CDR3 reads CASSDGTASLYEQYF. The CDR3 bases are TGTGCCAGTAGTGATGGGACCGCAAGTCTTTACGAGCAGTACTTC. The chain recombines TRBV19 with TRBJ2-7; D tentatively reads TRBD1 or TRBD2 (5 bases each). V lost 5 bases and J 4 bases, leaving 18 bases between the germline ends. Germline CDR1 is LNHDA and CDR2 is SQIVND (reference sequence). The CDR3 consists of 15 residues.